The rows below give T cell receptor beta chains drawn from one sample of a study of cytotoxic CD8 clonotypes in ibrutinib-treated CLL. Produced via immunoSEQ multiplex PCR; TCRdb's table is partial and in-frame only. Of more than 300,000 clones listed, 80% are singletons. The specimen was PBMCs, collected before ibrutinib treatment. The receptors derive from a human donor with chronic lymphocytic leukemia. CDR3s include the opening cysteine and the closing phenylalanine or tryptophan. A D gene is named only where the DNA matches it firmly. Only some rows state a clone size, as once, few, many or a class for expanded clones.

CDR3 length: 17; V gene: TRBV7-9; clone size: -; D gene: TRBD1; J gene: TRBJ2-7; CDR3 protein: CASSLGSGQGEFYEQYF; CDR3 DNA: TGTGCCAGCAGCTTAGGGAGTGGACAGGGTGAATTCTACGAGCAGTACTTC
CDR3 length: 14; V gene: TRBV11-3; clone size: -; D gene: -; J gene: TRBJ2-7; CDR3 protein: CASSPKTDSYEQYF; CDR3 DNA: TGTGCCAGCAGCCCAAAGACAGACTCCTACGAGCAGTACTTC
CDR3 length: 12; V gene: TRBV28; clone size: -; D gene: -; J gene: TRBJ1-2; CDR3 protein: CASMSQVYGYTF; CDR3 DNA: TGTGCCAGCATGAGTCAGGTCTATGGCTACACCTTC
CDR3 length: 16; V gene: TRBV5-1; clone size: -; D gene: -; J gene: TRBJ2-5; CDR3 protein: CASSLSVAGRQETQYF; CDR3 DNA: TGCGCCAGCAGCTTGAGTGTCGCGGGTCGCCAAGAGACCCAGTACTTC
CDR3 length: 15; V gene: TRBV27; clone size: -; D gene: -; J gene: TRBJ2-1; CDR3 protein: CASSLRGFSYNEQFF; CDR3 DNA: TGTGCCAGCAGTTTAAGGGGATTTTCCTACAATGAGCAGTTCTTC
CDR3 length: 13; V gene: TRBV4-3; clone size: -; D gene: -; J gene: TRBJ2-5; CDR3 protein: CASSPQEGETQYF; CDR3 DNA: TGCGCCAGCAGCCCGCAGGAGGGAGAGACCCAGTACTTC
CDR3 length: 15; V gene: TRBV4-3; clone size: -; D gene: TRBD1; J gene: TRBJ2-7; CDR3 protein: CASSQGTGRSYEQYF; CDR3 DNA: TGCGCCAGCAGCCAAGGGACAGGTCGTTCCTACGAGCAGTACTTC
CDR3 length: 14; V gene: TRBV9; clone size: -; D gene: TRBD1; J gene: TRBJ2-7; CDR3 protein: CASSTQGQGYEQYF; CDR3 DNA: TGTGCCAGCAGCACCCAGGGACAGGGCTACGAGCAGTACTTC
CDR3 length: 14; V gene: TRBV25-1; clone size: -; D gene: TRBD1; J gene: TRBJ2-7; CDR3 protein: CASRKTGYGDEQYF; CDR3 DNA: TGTGCCAGCAGGAAGACAGGGTACGGAGACGAGCAGTACTTC
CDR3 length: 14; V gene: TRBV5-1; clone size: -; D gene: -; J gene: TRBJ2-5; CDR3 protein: CASSETGEQETQYF; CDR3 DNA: TGCGCCAGCAGTGAGACTGGAGAACAAGAGACCCAGTACTTC
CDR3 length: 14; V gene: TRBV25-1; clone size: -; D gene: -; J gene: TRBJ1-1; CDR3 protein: CASSREGLNTEAFF; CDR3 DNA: TGTGCCAGCAGCAGGGAAGGGTTGAACACTGAAGCTTTCTTT
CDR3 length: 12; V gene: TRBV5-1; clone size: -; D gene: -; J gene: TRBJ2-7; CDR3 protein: CASSSTGYEQYF; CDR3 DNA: TGCGCCAGCAGCTCCACGGGGTACGAGCAGTACTTC
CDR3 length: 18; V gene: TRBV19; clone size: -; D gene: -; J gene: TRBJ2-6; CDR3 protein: CASRAPGTYPSGANVLTF; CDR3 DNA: TGTGCCAGTAGGGCCCCCGGGACGTATCCCTCTGGGGCCAACGTCCTGACTTTC
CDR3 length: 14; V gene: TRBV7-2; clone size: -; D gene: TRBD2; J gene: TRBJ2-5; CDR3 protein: CASSFSGSGETQYF; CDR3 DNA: TGTGCCAGCAGCTTTAGCGGGAGTGGAGAGACCCAGTACTTC
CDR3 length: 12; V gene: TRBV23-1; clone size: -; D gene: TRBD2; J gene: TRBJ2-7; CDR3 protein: CASSGRVYEQYF; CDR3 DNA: TGCGCCAGCAGTGGGAGGGTCTACGAGCAGTACTTC
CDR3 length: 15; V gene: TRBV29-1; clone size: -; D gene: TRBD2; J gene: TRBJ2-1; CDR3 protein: CSVGQGLHSYNEQFF; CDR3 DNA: TGCAGCGTTGGGCAGGGACTACACTCCTACAATGAGCAGTTCTTC
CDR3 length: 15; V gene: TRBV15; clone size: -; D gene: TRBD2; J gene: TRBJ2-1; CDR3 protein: CATSRGREGYNEQFF; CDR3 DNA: TGTGCCACCAGCAGAGGGCGGGAGGGGTACAATGAGCAGTTCTTC
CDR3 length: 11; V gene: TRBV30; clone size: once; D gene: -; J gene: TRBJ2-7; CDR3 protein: CAWQGAYEQYF; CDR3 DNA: TGTGCCTGGCAGGGAGCTTACGAGCAGTACTTC
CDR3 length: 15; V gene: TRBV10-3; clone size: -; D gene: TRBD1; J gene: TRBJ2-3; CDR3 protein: CAIRDRGIVSDTQYF; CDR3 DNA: TGTGCCATCCGGGACAGGGGTATCGTCTCAGATACGCAGTATTTT
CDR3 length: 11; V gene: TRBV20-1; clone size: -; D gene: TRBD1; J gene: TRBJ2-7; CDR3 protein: CSGQGKREQYF; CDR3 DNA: TGCTCTGGACAGGGGAAGAGGGAGCAGTACTTC
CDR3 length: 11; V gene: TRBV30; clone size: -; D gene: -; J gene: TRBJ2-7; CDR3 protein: CAWSVAYEQYF; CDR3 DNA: TGTGCCTGGAGTGTGGCCTACGAGCAGTACTTC
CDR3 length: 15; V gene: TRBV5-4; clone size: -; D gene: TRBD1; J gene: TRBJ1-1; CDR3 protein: CASSREGQLNTEAFF; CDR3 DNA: TGTGCCAGCAGCCGAGAGGGACAGTTGAACACTGAAGCTTTCTTT
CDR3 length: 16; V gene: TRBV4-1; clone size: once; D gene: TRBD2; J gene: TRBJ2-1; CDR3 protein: CASSQVIAGGTYEQFF; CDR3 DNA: TGCGCCAGCAGCCAAGTTATAGCGGGGGGTACATATGAGCAGTTCTTC
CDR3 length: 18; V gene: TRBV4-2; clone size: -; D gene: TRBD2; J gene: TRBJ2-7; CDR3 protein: CASSQWPLAGGTAYEQYF; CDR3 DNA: TGTGCCAGCAGCCAATGGCCGCTAGCGGGAGGGACAGCCTACGAGCAGTACTTC
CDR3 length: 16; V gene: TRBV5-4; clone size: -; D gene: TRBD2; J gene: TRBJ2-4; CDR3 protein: CASSLDVGAGGNIQYF; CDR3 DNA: TGTGCCAGCAGCTTGGATGTTGGGGCGGGAGGAAACATTCAGTACTTC
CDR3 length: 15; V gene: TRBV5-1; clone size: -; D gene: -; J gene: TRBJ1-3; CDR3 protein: CASRPAGRSGNTIYF; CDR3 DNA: TGCGCCAGCCGTCCGGCAGGACGCTCTGGAAACACCATATATTTT
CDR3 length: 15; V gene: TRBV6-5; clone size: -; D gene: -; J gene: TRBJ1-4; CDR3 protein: CASSYRGSSGEKLFF; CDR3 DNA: TGTGCCAGCAGTTACCGGGGCAGCTCTGGTGAAAAACTGTTTTTT
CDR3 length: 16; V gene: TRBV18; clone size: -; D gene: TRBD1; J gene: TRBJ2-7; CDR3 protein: CASSPFILTGHYEQYF; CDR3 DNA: TGTGCCAGCTCACCCTTCATTCTGACAGGGCACTACGAGCAGTACTTC
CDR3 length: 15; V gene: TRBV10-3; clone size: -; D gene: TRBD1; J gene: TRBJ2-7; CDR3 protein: CAISESDRVVYEQYF; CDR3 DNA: TGTGCCATCAGTGAGTCGGACAGGGTAGTTTACGAGCAGTACTTC
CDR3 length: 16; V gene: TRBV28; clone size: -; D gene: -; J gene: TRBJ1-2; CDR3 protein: CASRARGKEGQYGYTF; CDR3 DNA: TGTGCCAGCCGTGCCCGAGGGAAGGAGGGACAATATGGCTACACCTTC
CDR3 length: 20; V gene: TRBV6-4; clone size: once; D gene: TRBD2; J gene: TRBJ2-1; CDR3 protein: CASSARPILAGGEKGNEQFF; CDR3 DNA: TGTGCCAGCAGTGCTCGTCCAATCCTAGCGGGAGGGGAAAAGGGCAATGAGCAGTTCTTC
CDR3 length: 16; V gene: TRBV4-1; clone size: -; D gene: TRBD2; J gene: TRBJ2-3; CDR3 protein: CASSQPGLAGRDTQYF; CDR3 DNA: TGCGCCAGCAGCCAGCCAGGACTAGCGGGTAGAGATACGCAGTATTTT
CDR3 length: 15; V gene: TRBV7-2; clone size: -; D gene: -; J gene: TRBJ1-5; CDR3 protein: CASSLGQGSNQPQHF; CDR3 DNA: TGTGCCAGCAGCTTAGGGCAGGGCAGCAATCAGCCCCAGCATTTT
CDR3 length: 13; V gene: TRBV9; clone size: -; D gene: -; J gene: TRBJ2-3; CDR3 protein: CASKASGTDTQYF; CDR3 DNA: TGTGCCAGCAAGGCTAGTGGTACAGATACGCAGTATTTT
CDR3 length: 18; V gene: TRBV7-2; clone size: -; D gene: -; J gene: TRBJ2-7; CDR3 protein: CASSYRVTRELPGFGRYF; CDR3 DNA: TGTGCCAGCAGCTACAGGGTAACGCGGGAGCTCCCGGGTTTCGGTCGGTACTTC
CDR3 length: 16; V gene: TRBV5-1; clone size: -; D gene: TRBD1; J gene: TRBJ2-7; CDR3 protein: CASSLAGDRGIYEQYF; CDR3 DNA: TGCGCCAGCAGCTTGGCCGGGGACAGGGGTATCTACGAGCAGTACTTC
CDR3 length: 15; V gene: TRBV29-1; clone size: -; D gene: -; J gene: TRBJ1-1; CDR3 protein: CSVAPEARPNGEAFF; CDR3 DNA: TGCAGCGTTGCCCCCGAGGCACGGCCAAACGGAGAAGCTTTCTTT
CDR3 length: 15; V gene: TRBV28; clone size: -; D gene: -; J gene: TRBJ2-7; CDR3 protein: CASSLWGGASYEQYF; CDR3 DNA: TGTGCCAGCAGTTTATGGGGGGGAGCCTCCTACGAGCAGTACTTC
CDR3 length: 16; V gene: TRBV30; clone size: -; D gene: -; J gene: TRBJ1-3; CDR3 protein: CAWTREYTSGGNTIYF; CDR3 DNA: TGTGCCTGGACCAGGGAATACACCTCGGGTGGAAACACCATATATTTT
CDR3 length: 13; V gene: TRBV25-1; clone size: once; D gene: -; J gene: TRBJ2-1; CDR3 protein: CASNTGSYNEQFF; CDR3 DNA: TGTGCCAGCAACACAGGGTCCTACAATGAGCAGTTCTTC
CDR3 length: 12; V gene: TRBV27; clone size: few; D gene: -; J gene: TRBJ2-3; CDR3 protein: CASGRWFDTQYF; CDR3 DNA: TGTGCCAGCGGACGTTGGTTTGATACGCAGTATTTT
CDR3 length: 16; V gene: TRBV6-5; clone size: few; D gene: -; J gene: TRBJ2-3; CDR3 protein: CASSYGGGGRSNTQYF; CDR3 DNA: TGTGCCAGCAGTTACGGTGGTGGGGGAAGGTCGAATACGCAGTATTTT
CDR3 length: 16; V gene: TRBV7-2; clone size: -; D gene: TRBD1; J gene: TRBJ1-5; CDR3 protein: CASSLVGTASNQPQHF; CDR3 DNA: TGTGCCAGCAGCTTAGTAGGGACAGCTAGCAATCAGCCCCAGCATTTT
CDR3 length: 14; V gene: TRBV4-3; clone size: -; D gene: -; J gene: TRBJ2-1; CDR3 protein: CASSHLDYPPEQFF; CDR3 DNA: TGCGCCAGCAGCCACCTGGACTACCCGCCCGAGCAGTTCTTC
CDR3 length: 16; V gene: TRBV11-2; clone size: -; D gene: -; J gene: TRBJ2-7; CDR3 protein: CASSLVGLGGIREQYF; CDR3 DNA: TGTGCCAGCAGCTTAGTTGGACTAGGGGGGATCCGCGAGCAGTACTTC
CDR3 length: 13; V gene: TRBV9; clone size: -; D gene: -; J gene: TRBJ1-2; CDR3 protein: CASSAGTSYGYTF; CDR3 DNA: TGTGCCAGCAGCGCTGGGACAAGCTATGGCTACACCTTC
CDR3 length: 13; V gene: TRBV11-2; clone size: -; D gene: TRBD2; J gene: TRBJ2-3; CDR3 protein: CAIGTSATDTQYF; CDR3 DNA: TGTGCCATAGGGACTAGCGCCACAGATACGCAGTATTTT